This TCR beta chain emerged from a study of blood T cells in healthy people across ages. The CDR3 has 15 amino acids. CDR1 is SGHDN, CDR2 FVKESK, per germline. Trimming removed 2 bases from V and 10 bases from J; junction bases left unmatched: 9. A second PCR of 7 to 11 cycles used a sample-barcoded 5' primer and a J-beta primer mix. One entry per CDR3 protein, called by TCRdb with MiXCR from the 5' RACE reads. This table has some 900,000 distinct CDR3 sequences, 25% to 30% appearing once. This clonotype has ten or more counts. The chain carries TRBV14 and TRBJ2-1; 9 bases map to TRBD2. The receptor was derived from an elderly woman in good health. Source material: blood. CDR3 protein: CASSQLGGGAGEQFF. In DNA form, the CDR3 reads TGTGCCAGCAGCCAACTGGGCGGGGGGGCTGGCGAGCAGTTCTTC.